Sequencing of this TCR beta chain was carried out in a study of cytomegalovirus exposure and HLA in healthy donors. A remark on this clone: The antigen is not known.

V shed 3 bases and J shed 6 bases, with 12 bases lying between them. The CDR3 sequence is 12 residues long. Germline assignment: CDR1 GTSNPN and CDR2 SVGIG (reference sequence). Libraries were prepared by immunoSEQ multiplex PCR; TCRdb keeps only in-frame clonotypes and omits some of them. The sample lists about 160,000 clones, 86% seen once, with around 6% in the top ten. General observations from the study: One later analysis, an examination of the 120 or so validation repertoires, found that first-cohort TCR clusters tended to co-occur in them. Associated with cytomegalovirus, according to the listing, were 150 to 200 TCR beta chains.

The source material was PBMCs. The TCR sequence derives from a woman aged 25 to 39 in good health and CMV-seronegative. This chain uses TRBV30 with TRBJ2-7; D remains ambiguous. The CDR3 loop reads CAWSPVGSEQYF. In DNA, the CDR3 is TGTGCCTGGAGCCCAGTAGGTTCCGAGCAGTACTTC.